What follows are 8 T cell receptor beta chains derived from one specimen sequenced in a study of lymphopenia after photon versus proton radiotherapy. Clones were read by immunoSEQ multiplex PCR, and TCRdb kept only the in-frame ones, dropping some. The data hold 14,000 or so clones, with approximately 80% observed a single time. The source was peripheral blood, collected from a patient treated with photon-based radiotherapy. These receptors were taken from a man between 45 and 60 years old with gastric cancer.

This clone was seen a single time. This sequence joins TRBV18 and TRBJ1-5; possibly TRBD1 for D (5 bases). V was shortened by 2 bases and J by 0 bases, with 14 bases between the two germline ends. The CDR3 sequence is 17 residues long. Germline V gene lookup returns CDR1 KGHSH and CDR2 LQKENI. The CDR3 nucleotides are TGTGCCAGCTCACCAGAGGTCGGGGGGACTAGCAATCAGCCCCAGCATTTT. It translates to CASSPEVGGTSNQPQHF.

The chain has TRBV5-4 and TRBJ2-5; TRBD1 or TRBD2 may be the D gene (6 bases each). The V gene's germline CDR1 is SGHNT and CDR2 YYREEE (reference sequence). Trimming removed 4 bases at V and 5 bases at J, with 15 bases between. This CDR3 region has 14 residues. This chain's CDR3 is CASSRDRREETQYF. In DNA, the CDR3 is TGTGCCAGCAGCCGTGACAGGAGGGAGGAGACCCAGTACTTC. The variable domain in full, with the rest retrieved from reference TRBV5-4 and TRBJ2-5, is ETGVTQSPTHLIKTRGQQVTLRCSSQSGHNTVSWYQQALGQGPQFIFQYYREEENGRGNFPPRFSGLQFPNYSSELNVNALELDDSALYLCASSRDRREETQYFGPGTRLLVL.

This clone was seen only a few times. This sequence joins TRBV4-1 and TRBJ1-6, with D unresolved. Trimming removed 1 base from V and 8 bases from J, with 9 bases in between. The CDR3 extends over 14 amino acids. Germline V CDR1 and CDR2: MGHRA, YSYEKL. CDR3 coding DNA: TGCGCCAGCAGCCAAGCGACCGGGGATTCACCCCTCCACTTT. Protein sequence: CASSQATGDSPLHF.

The CDR3 DNA reads as TGCGCCAGCAGCTTGTCAGGGGGTGGAGAGACCCAGTACTTC. Translated: CASSLSGGGETQYF. The chain has TRBV5-1 and TRBJ2-5, with TRBD1 identical over 7 bases. V was clipped by 1 base and J by 4 bases; unmatched bases: 4. Germline CDR1 reads SGHRS; CDR2 reads YFSETQ. The CDR3 sequence is 14 residues long.

The genes are TRBV5-1 and TRBJ1-2; no clear D gene. The CDR3 consists of 16 residues. The germline V and J ends were trimmed by 0 bases and 7 bases, with 19 bases remaining between them. CDR1 is SGHRS, CDR2 YFSETQ, per germline. CDR3 residues: CASSLAEGGAPSGYTF. In DNA, the CDR3 is TGCGCCAGCAGCTTGGCCGAAGGAGGCGCCCCCTCTGGCTACACCTTC.

The chain employs TRBV18 and TRBJ2-1; possible D gene TRBD1, 6 bases. Trimming shortened V by 6 bases and J by 6 bases, and 15 bases separated the two germline ends. The CDR3 is made up of 14 amino acids. Germline V gene data show CDR1 as KGHSH and CDR2 as LQKENI. The CDR3 bases are TGTGCCAGCTCGGTCCGGACAGCTAGCAATGAGCAGTTCTTC. It translates to CASSVRTASNEQFF.

In its sample, this clone was seen a few times. V gene TRBV19 combines with J gene TRBJ1-5; tentatively, D is TRBD1 (5 bases). The CDR3 extends over 14 amino acids. Deletions cut 6 bases from V and 1 base from J, with 10 bases between. The germline V gene has CDR1 LNHDA and CDR2 SQIVND (reference sequence). The CDR3 is CASSGGMSNQPQHF. In DNA form, the CDR3 reads TGTGCCAGTAGCGGGGGGATGAGCAATCAGCCCCAGCATTTT. Complete variable domain (other parts from reference TRBV19 and TRBJ1-5): DGGITQSPKYLFRKEGQNVTLSCEQNLNHDAMYWYRQDPGQGLRLIYYSQIVNDFQKGDIAEGYSVSREKKESFPLTVTSAQKNPTAFYLCASSGGMSNQPQHFGDGTRLSIL.

The J gene is TRBJ1-2, the V gene TRBV6-1; the match to TRBD1 covers 7 bases. Germline-derived CDR1 and CDR2 are MNHNS and SASEGT. This CDR3 spans 15 amino acids. The J segment lost 3 bases and the V segment lost 2 bases, leaving 6 bases of the junction unmatched. CDR3 sequence reads: CASSEMRGLDYGYTF. CDR3 nucleotide sequence: TGTGCCAGCAGTGAAATGAGGGGGCTAGACTATGGCTACACCTTC.